These 31 T cell receptor beta chains were sequenced from one sample in a study of T-cell reconstitution after alpha-beta-depleted transplantation in children. Unique molecular identifiers were built into the TCRbeta library. TCRdb itself ran the PCR reads through MiXCR, one entry per CDR3 protein. The sample includes a few hundred thousand distinct CDR3 sequences, under 30% of them seen just once. The material sequenced was PBMCs, mostly from graft donor cells, taken 360 days after TCRalphabeta/CD19-depleted stem cell transplant. The receptors were sampled from a female patient aged 2 to 10 who had a stem cell transplant for congenital amegakaryocytic thrombocytopenia, so the T cells may come from the graft donor.

The J gene is TRBJ2-4, the V gene TRBV6-2 or TRBV6-3; D may match TRBD1 or TRBD2 (6 bases each). Between the trimmed V and J ends, which lost 2 bases and 3 bases, there was a span of 17 bases. This CDR3 contains 17 residues. In germline, CDR1 is MNHEY, CDR2 SVGEGT. CDR3 protein: CASSYTGGGEGKNIQYF. The DNA of the CDR3 is TGTGCCAGCAGTTACACCGGGGGCGGTGAAGGCAAAAACATTCAGTACTTC.

CDR3 protein: CASSPWTGASNQPQHF. The CDR3 coding sequence is TGTGCCAGCAGCCCCTGGACAGGGGCTAGCAATCAGCCCCAGCATTTT. The V gene is TRBV7-8, the J gene TRBJ1-5; 9 bases are a match to TRBD1. V was pared by 5 bases and J by 0 bases, with 5 bases of the junction left unmatched. The CDR3 runs to 16 residues. Germline CDR1 is SGHVS and CDR2 is FQNEAQ.

This clonotype was counted a few times. The rearrangement uses TRBV16 and TRBJ1-4; D uncertain. The ends were cut back, 4 bases at V and 7 bases at J, with 13 bases in the middle. This CDR3 is built from 14 residues. Germline-derived CDR1 and CDR2 are KGHSY and FQNENV. CDR3 protein: CASSPSPLGEKLFF. CDR3 DNA sequence: TGTGCCAGCAGCCCCTCCCCTCTGGGTGAAAAACTGTTTTTT.

In this sample, this clonotype turned up many times. The rearrangement joins TRBV3-1 to TRBJ2-7; D remains ambiguous. Trimming pared 0 bases from V and 2 bases from J, leaving 2 bases between. Germline-derived CDR1 and CDR2 are LGHDT and YNNKEL (reference sequence). This CDR3 comprises 12 residues. DNA of the CDR3: TGTGCCAGCAGCCAAGACGCCTACGAGCAGTACTTC. Its protein product is CASSQDAYEQYF.

The chain employs TRBV4-1 and TRBJ2-2, with a tentative D call TRBD2 (6 bases). Germline lookup yields CDR1 MGHRA and CDR2 YSYEKL. With 1 base removed from V and 4 bases from J, the gap between germline ends came to 16 bases. The CDR3 is made up of 17 amino acids. The CDR3 spells CASSQVMAGGFTGELFF. The CDR3 nucleotides are TGCGCCAGCAGCCAAGTAATGGCCGGGGGATTCACCGGGGAGCTGTTTTTT.

The chain joins TRBV12-3 or TRBV12-4 to TRBJ1-5; D unresolved. V shed 6 bases and J shed 4 bases, with 10 bases lying between them. The CDR3 loop spans 13 amino acids. The CDR3 DNA is TGTGCCAGCAGCTGGCTTAGGAATCAGCCCCAGCATTTT. It is translated as CASSWLRNQPQHF.

The table lists this clonotype with a count of one. V is TRBV19 and J is TRBJ2-3; D gene uncertain. The CDR3 has 14 residues. Per germline, CDR1 LNHDA and CDR2 SQIVND (reference sequence). V was trimmed by 2 bases and J by 5 bases, leaving 11 bases between them. In DNA form, the CDR3 reads TGTGCCAGTAGTATATCCGTGTGGGGAGATACGCAGTATTTT. Its translation: CASSISVWGDTQYF. The full variable domain, with the rest looked up from reference TRBV19 and TRBJ2-3, is DGGITQSPKYLFRKEGQNVTLSCEQNLNHDAMYWYRQDPGQGLRLIYYSQIVNDFQKGDIAEGYSVSREKKESFPLTVTSAQKNPTAFYLCASSISVWGDTQYFGPGTRLTVL.

This clonotype was detected only a few times. The chain combines TRBV18 with TRBJ2-1, with D tentatively TRBD1 (7 bases). V was cut by 1 base and J by 6 bases, with 13 bases left in between. Germline V lookup: CDR1 KGHSH, CDR2 LQKENI. CDR3 length equals 15 residues. The CDR3 loop is CASSPRAGGFNEQFF. The CDR3 region has the DNA TGTGCCAGCTCACCACGGGCAGGGGGGTTCAATGAGCAGTTCTTC.

The V call is TRBV29-1, the J call TRBJ2-1; 10 bases are a match to TRBD1. The length of the CDR3 is 15 residues. The germline V gene encodes CDR1 SQVTM and CDR2 ANQGSEA. With 6 bases clipped from V and 6 bases from J, the junction kept 11 bases outside the gene matches. CDR3 amino acids: CSVMPGQGIFNEQFF. In DNA form, the CDR3 reads TGCAGCGTGATGCCGGGACAGGGGATTTTCAATGAGCAGTTCTTC.

This clonotype was observed at least ten times. This chain connects TRBV12-3 or TRBV12-4 to TRBJ2-1, with a possible D match to TRBD2 (5 bases). The V end was cut by 3 bases, the J end by 5 bases, with 8 bases between. The CDR3 contains 13 residues. In nucleotides, the CDR3 is TGTGCCAGCAGTTTCTCTAGCCACAATGAGCAGTTCTTC. It yields the protein CASSFSSHNEQFF.

There are a few counts of this clonotype. The chain has TRBV6-2 or TRBV6-3 and TRBJ1-4; D unresolved. CDR3 length: 14 residues. Germline V CDR1 and CDR2: MNHEY, SVGEGT. Deletions cut 5 bases from V and 0 bases from J, with 7 bases between. This CDR3 is CASSQQPTNEKLFF. In DNA form, the CDR3 reads TGTGCCAGCAGTCAACAGCCAACTAATGAAAAACTGTTTTTT.

This sequence joins TRBV28 and TRBJ2-3; the D is unclear. Trimming removed 3 bases from V and 0 bases from J, with 19 bases in between. Germline assignment: CDR1 MDHEN and CDR2 SYDVKM. This CDR3 is 18 amino acids long. The CDR3 sequence is CASSFRGAGPRSTDTQYF. CDR3 in DNA: TGTGCCAGCAGTTTTAGAGGAGCCGGACCCCGTAGCACAGATACGCAGTATTTT.

This clonotype was found many times. V and J are TRBV7-6 and TRBJ2-3, with 8 nucleotides matching TRBD2. V trimming: 5 bases; J trimming: 1 base; junction bases outside the gene matches: 11. The CDR3 is 17 amino acids. Per germline, CDR1 SGHVS and CDR2 FNYEAQ. The CDR3 spells CASSHLIAGYGTDTQYF. CDR3 nucleotide sequence: TGTGCCAGCAGCCATTTAATAGCGGGATACGGCACAGATACGCAGTATTTT.

This clonotype was detected many times. This chain connects TRBV5-1 to TRBJ2-7; tentatively, D is TRBD1 or TRBD2 (6 bases each). Trimming shortened V by 1 base and J by 3 bases, and 11 bases separated the two germline ends. This CDR3 is built from 14 residues. CDR1 is SGHRS, CDR2 YFSETQ, per germline. CDR3 protein: CASSLTGAIYEQYF. Here the CDR3 DNA reads TGCGCCAGCAGCTTGACGGGGGCGATCTACGAGCAGTACTTC.

The chain is built from TRBV12-3 or TRBV12-4 and TRBJ2-2; 11 bases match TRBD1. V gave up 8 bases and J gave up 4 bases; unmatched junction bases: 3. This CDR3 has 14 residues. This chain's CDR3 is CASLGTGGTGELFF. The CDR3 nucleotides read TGTGCCAGCCTCGGGACAGGGGGCACCGGGGAGCTGTTTTTT.

J is TRBJ2-1 and V is TRBV3-1, with 7 bases identical to TRBD1. V gave up 0 bases and J gave up 4 bases; unmatched junction bases: 9. The CDR3 contains 17 residues. The germline V gene has CDR1 LGHDT and CDR2 YNNKEL (reference sequence). The CDR3, as DNA: TGTGCCAGCAGCCAAGATGTAAGAGGGGGCCGGTACAATGAGCAGTTCTTC. Its protein is CASSQDVRGGRYNEQFF.

This clonotype was found a few times. This chain uses TRBV3-1 with TRBJ2-5, with a weak D call TRBD2 (6 bases). The CDR3 covers 17 residues. V dropped 3 bases and J dropped 0 bases, with 17 bases sitting between them. Germline V gene data show CDR1 as LGHDT and CDR2 as YNNKEL (reference sequence). The CDR3 here is CASSQTPWASDQETQYF. The CDR3 nucleotides are TGTGCCAGCAGCCAGACCCCTTGGGCTAGCGACCAAGAGACCCAGTACTTC.

The rearrangement uses TRBV20-1 and TRBJ2-5; 14 positions match TRBD2. The germline V gene encodes CDR1 DFQATT and CDR2 SNEGSKA (reference sequence). V shed 5 bases and J 5 bases; nucleotides not matched to a gene: 16. CDR3 length equals 18 residues. The CDR3 coding sequence is TGCAGTGCTGAACCCGGACTAGCGGGAGGAGGGGGCGGGGAGACCCAGTACTTC. It specifies CSAEPGLAGGGGGETQYF.

A few counts support this clonotype. This chain links TRBV12-3 or TRBV12-4 with TRBJ1-2; D unclear. The CDR3 length is 13 residues. V lost 2 bases to trimming and J lost 6 bases, with 10 bases between them. The CDR3 region is CASSLYPSDGYTF. CDR3 coding DNA: TGTGCCAGCAGTTTATACCCGAGTGATGGCTACACCTTC.

This chain connects TRBV7-8 to TRBJ2-1; 12 nucleotides line up with TRBD2. V trimming: 4 bases; J trimming: 5 bases; junction bases outside the gene matches: 12. The CDR3 runs 18 residues. Germline-derived CDR1 and CDR2 are SGHVS and FQNEAQ. CDR3 sequence (DNA): TGTGCCAGCAGCTACAAACCTCTAGCGGGAGGGCCTAACAATGAGCAGTTCTTC. Amino acid sequence: CASSYKPLAGGPNNEQFF.

This clonotype was observed a handful of times. V is TRBV6-6 and J is TRBJ2-5, with a possible D match to TRBD2 (6 bases). With 8 bases removed from V and 2 bases from J, the gap between germline ends came to 18 bases. Germline V gene lookup returns CDR1 MNHNY and CDR2 SVGAGI (reference sequence). The CDR3 length is 15 residues. As DNA, the CDR3 is TGTGCCAGCCGCAAAAGTTCGGGGGAGCAAGAGACCCAGTACTTC. Translation: CASRKSSGEQETQYF.

The chain is built from TRBV12-3 or TRBV12-4 and TRBJ2-2; 7 bases line up with TRBD1. The length of the CDR3 is 14 residues. V shed 5 bases and J 4 bases; nucleotides not matched to a gene: 4. CDR3 nucleotides: TGTGCCAGCAGTCGACAGGGAGCCACCGGGGAGCTGTTTTTT. This codes for CASSRQGATGELFF.

Only a few counts were recorded for this clonotype. The genes are TRBV6-1 and TRBJ1-6; tentatively, D is TRBD1 (5 bases). Germline V CDR1 and CDR2: MNHNS, SASEGT. Trimming stripped 6 bases from V and 9 bases from J, with 18 bases between. CDR3 length: 15 residues. CDR3 protein: CASSPFGGLGSPLHF. The DNA for the CDR3 is TGTGCCAGCAGCCCTTTCGGGGGATTAGGTTCACCCCTCCACTTT.

This clonotype was observed a few times. The chain combines TRBV4-2 with TRBJ2-3; unclear D gene. This CDR3 is 12 amino acids long. CDR1 and CDR2 (germline): LGHNA, YNFKEQ. The V gene lost 0 bases and the J gene lost 3 bases, with 1 base spanning the gap. The CDR3, as DNA: TGTGCCAGCAGCCAAGAAACAGATACGCAGTATTTT. Residues: CASSQETDTQYF.

This clonotype appeared a few times. The chain is built from TRBV6-5 and TRBJ1-2; possible D gene TRBD1, 5 bases. This CDR3 region has 18 residues. Germline V gene data show CDR1 as MNHEY and CDR2 as SVGAGI. Deletions cut 2 bases from V and 5 bases from J, with 24 bases between. CDR3 sequence: CASSYKAFSGNQTYGYTF. DNA of the CDR3: TGTGCCAGCAGTTACAAGGCGTTTTCAGGGAACCAGACTTATGGCTACACCTTC.

V gene TRBV6-5 combines with J gene TRBJ1-1; a possible D gene is TRBD1 (5 bases). The CDR3 consists of 14 residues. The germline CDR1 and CDR2 sequences are MNHEY and SVGAGI. V was clipped by 5 bases and J by 0 bases, with 10 bases between them. CDR3 residues: CASSHGGMNTEAFF. CDR3 nucleotides: TGTGCCAGCAGTCACGGGGGTATGAACACTGAAGCTTTCTTT.

This clonotype has a handful of counts. The rearrangement uses TRBV20-1 and TRBJ1-5; 7 nucleotides agree with TRBD1. Germline V gene lookup returns CDR1 DFQATT and CDR2 SNEGSKA (reference sequence). The ends lost 6 bases at V and 0 bases at J; junction bases unmatched: 11. The CDR3 length is 16 residues. CDR3 nucleotides: TGCAGTGCAGGGGGACAGATCCTCAATAGCAATCAGCCCCAGCATTTT. Translation gives CSAGGQILNSNQPQHF.

Ten or more counts support this clonotype. The rearrangement joins TRBV7-9 to TRBJ2-7; 8 nucleotides align to TRBD1. After removal of 4 bases from V and 4 bases from J, the junction contained 9 bases not matched to a gene. CDR1 is SEHNR and CDR2 is FQNEAQ in the germline V gene (reference sequence). The CDR3 totals 15 residues. The DNA for the CDR3 is TGTGCCAGCAGCTCGACCGGACAGGGTAGATACGAGCAGTACTTC. The encoded protein is CASSSTGQGRYEQYF.

This clonotype was found once. The V gene is TRBV4-1, the J gene TRBJ2-3; D may be TRBD2 (6 bases). The CDR3 sequence is 16 residues long. The V end was cut by 1 base, the J end by 1 base, with 12 bases between. Germline CDR1 is MGHRA and CDR2 is YSYEKL. The CDR3 sequence: CASSQVGGSGTDTQYF. The CDR3 DNA sequence: TGCGCCAGCAGCCAAGTGGGGGGAAGTGGCACAGATACGCAGTATTTT.

A single count supports this clonotype. The rearrangement uses TRBV28 and TRBJ2-1; 8 positions match TRBD1. CDR3 length: 15 amino acids. V trimming: 4 bases; J trimming: 5 bases; junction bases outside the gene matches: 7. Germline V gene data show CDR1 as MDHEN and CDR2 as SYDVKM. The CDR3 DNA reads TGTGCCAGCAGTTGGACAGGGAGTAGGGACAATGAGCAGTTCTTC. It specifies CASSWTGSRDNEQFF.

This sequence joins TRBV19 and TRBJ2-1; 9 bases map to TRBD2. The CDR3 totals 16 residues. Germline V gene data show CDR1 as LNHDA and CDR2 as SQIVND (reference sequence). V was clipped by 3 bases and J by 8 bases; unmatched bases: 11. The chain's CDR3 is CASSIPLAGNEDEQFF. In DNA form, the CDR3 reads TGTGCCAGTAGTATTCCCCTAGCGGGAAATGAAGATGAGCAGTTCTTC.